This TCR beta chain appears in the sequencing data of a study of immune heterogeneity within non-small cell lung tumors. Study results and caveats: In tumor regions, T-cell clonality showed a moderate but significant correlation with local tumor mutational burden (R around 0.32).

This clonotype was seen many times. Its cognate antigen is unknown. Germline values: CDR1 MNHEY, CDR2 SMNVEV (reference sequence). The CDR3 extends over 14 amino acids. The junction had 4 bases not matched to a gene; V was cut back by 2 bases and J by 4 bases. The template consisted of bulk tumor genomic DNA, with about 600 ng used per sample. Far-apart biopsies, several per primary tumor, were taken during surgery. The patients were newly diagnosed with non-small cell lung cancer, had not been treated, and had curative surgery. Amplification of the TCR beta CDR3 was achieved through multiplex PCR with 32 V and 13 J primers. Via MiXCR, TCRdb re-called the multiplex PCR reads, giving one row per CDR3 protein. This table holds roughly 8,900 distinct CDR3 sequences, roughly a third found once.

V is TRBV27 and J is TRBJ1-1, with TRBD1 matching 7 bases. The specimen sequenced was lung tumor tissue. The receptor was isolated from a man aged 55 to 69 with non-small cell lung cancer. Written as DNA, the CDR3 is TGTGCCAGCAGTTTAAAGGGGGCGGGCACTGAAGCTTTCTTT. Translated: CASSLKGAGTEAFF.